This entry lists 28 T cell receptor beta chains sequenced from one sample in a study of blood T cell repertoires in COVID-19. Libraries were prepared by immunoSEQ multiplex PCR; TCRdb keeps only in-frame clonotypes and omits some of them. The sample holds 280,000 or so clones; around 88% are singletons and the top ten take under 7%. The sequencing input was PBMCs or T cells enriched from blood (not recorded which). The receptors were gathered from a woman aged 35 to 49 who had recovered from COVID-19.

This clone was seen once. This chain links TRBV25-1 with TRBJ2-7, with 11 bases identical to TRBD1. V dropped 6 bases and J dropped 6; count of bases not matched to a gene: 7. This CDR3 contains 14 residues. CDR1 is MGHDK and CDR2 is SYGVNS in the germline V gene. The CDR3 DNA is TGTGCCAGCAGGGGTACCGGGACAGGGGGCGAGCAGTACTTC. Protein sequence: CASRGTGTGGEQYF.

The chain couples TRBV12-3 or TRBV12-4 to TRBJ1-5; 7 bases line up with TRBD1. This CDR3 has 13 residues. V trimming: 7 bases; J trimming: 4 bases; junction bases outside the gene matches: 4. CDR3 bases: TGTGCCAGCACTCCGGGACAGAATCAGCCCCAGCATTTT. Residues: CASTPGQNQPQHF.

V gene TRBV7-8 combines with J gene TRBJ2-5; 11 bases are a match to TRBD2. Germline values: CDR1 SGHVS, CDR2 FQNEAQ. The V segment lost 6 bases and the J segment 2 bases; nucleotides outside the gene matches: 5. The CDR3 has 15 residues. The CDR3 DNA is TGTGCCAGCAGACACGGGACTAGCGGACAAGAGACCCAGTACTTC. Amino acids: CASRHGTSGQETQYF.

This CDR3 reads CAIPGAVVTGELFF. The CDR3 DNA sequence: TGTGCCATCCCCGGAGCAGTAGTCACCGGGGAGCTGTTTTTT. V usage is TRBV7-9 and J usage is TRBJ2-2; no definite D call. The germline gives CDR1 SEHNR, CDR2 FQNEAQ (reference sequence). The germline V and J ends were trimmed by 10 bases and 4 bases, with 16 bases remaining between them. The CDR3 totals 14 residues.

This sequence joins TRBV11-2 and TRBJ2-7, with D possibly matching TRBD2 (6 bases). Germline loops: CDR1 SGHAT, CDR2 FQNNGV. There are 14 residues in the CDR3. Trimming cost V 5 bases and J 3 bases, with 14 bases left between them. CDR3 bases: TGTGCCAGCAGCCTCAACCGGGACTTCTACGAGCAGTACTTC. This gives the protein CASSLNRDFYEQYF.

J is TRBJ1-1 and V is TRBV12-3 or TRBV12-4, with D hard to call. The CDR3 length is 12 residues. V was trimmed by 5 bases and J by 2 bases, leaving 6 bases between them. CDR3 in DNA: TGTGCCAGCAGTCGACACAACACTGAAGCTTTCTTT. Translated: CASSRHNTEAFF.

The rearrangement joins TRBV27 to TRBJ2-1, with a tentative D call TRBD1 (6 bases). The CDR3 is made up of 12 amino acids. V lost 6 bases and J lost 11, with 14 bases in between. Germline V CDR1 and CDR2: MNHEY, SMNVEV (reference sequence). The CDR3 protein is CASSPPQGKQFF. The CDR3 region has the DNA TGTGCCAGCAGCCCCCCTCAGGGGAAGCAGTTCTTC.

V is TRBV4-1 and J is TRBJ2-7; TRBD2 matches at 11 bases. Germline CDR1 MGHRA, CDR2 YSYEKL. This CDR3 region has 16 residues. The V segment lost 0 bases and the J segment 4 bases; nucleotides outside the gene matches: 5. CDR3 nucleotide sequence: TGCGCCAGCAGCCAAGATCCGACTAGCGGGGTATACGAGCAGTACTTC. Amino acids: CASSQDPTSGVYEQYF.

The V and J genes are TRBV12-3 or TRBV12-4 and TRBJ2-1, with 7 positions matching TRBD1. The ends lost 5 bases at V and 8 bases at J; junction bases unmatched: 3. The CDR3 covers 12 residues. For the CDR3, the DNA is TGTGCCAGCAGTGCCGACAGGGATGAGCAGTTCTTC. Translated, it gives CASSADRDEQFF.

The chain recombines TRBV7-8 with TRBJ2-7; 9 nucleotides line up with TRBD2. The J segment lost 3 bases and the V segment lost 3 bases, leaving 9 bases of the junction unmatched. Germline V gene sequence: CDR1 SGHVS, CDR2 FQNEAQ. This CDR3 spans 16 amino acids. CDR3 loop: CASSFLTSGGGYEQYF. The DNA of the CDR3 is TGTGCCAGCAGCTTCCTGACTAGCGGAGGGGGCTACGAGCAGTACTTC. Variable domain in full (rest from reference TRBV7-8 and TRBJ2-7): GAGVSQSPRYKVAKRGQDVALRCDPISGHVSLFWYQQALGQGPEFLTYFQNEAQLDKSGLPSDRFFAERPEGSVSTLKIQRTQQEDSAVYLCASSFLTSGGGYEQYFGPGTRLTVT.

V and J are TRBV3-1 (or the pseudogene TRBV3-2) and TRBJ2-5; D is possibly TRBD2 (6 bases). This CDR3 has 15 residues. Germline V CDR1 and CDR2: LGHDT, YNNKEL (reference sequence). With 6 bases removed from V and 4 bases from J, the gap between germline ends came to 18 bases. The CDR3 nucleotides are TGTGCCAGCAGTCAACGCTCCGACGGGGGAGAGACCCAGTACTTC. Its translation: CASSQRSDGGETQYF.

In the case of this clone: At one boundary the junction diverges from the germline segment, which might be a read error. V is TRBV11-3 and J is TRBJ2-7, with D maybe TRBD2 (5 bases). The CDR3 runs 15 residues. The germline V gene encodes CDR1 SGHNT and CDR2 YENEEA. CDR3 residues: CTSSEQSGSSYEQYF. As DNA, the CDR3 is TGTACCAGCAGCGAACAGAGCGGAAGCTCCTACGAGCAGTACTTC.

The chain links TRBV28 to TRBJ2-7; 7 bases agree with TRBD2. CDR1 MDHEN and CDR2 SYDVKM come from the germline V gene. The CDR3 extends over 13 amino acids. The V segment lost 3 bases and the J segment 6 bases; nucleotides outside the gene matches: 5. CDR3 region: CASSFLWGGEQYF. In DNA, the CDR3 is TGTGCCAGCAGTTTCCTTTGGGGGGGCGAGCAGTACTTC.

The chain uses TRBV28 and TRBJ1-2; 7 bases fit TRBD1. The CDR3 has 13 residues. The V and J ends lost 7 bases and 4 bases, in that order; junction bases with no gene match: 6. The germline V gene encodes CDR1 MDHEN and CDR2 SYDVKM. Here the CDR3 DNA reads TGTGCCAGCACTTGGGGACAGAGCTATGGCTACACCTTC. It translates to CASTWGQSYGYTF.

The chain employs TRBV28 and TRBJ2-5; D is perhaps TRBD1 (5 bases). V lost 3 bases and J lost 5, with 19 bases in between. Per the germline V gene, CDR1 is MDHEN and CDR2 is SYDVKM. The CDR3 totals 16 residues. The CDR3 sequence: CASSLGSGIQIETQYF. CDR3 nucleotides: TGTGCCAGCAGTTTGGGGTCAGGGATCCAAATCGAGACCCAGTACTTC.

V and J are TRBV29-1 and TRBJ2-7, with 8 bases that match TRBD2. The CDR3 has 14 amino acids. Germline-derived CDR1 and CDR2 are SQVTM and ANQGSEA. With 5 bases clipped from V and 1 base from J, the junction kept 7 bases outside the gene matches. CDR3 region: CSVLPASGSYEQYF. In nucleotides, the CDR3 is TGCAGCGTTCTCCCGGCTAGCGGGTCCTACGAGCAGTACTTC.

CDR3: CASSPLGWTGDTEAFF. The CDR3 bases are TGTGCCAGCAGCCCTCTAGGGTGGACGGGAGACACTGAAGCTTTCTTT. The V and J genes are TRBV14 and TRBJ1-1; D is unclear. This CDR3 is built from 16 residues. V dropped 4 bases and J dropped 3 bases, with 18 bases sitting between them. In germline, CDR1 is SGHDN, CDR2 FVKESK.

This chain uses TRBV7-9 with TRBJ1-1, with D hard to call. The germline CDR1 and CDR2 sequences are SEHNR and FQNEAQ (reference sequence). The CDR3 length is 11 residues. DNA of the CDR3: TGTTCCTCCCGGGTGAACACTGAAGCTTTCTTT. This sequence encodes CSSRVNTEAFF.

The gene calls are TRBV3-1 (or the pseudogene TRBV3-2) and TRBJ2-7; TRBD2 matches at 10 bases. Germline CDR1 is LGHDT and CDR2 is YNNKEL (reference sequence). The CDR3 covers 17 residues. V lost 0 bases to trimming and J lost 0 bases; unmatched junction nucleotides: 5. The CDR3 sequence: CASSQDWASGSSYEQYF. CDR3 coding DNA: TGTGCCAGCAGCCAAGATTGGGCTAGCGGGAGCTCCTACGAGCAGTACTTC.

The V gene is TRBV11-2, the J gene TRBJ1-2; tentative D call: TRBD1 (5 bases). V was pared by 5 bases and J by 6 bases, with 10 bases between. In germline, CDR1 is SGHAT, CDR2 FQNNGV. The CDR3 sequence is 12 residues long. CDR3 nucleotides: TGTGCCAGCAGCCTGATGACAGATGGCTACACCTTC. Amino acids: CASSLMTDGYTF.

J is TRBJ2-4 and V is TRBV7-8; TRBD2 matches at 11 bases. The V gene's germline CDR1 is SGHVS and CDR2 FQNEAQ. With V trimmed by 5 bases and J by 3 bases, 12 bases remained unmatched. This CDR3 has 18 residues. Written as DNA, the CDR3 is TGTGCCAGCAGCCTCGCCTGGCTAGCGGGAGGAGGCAAAAACATTCAGTACTTC. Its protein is CASSLAWLAGGGKNIQYF.

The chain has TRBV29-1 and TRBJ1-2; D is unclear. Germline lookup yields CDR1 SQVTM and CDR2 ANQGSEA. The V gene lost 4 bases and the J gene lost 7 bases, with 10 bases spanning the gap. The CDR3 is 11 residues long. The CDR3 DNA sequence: TGCAGCGTTGCGGGAAACGGTGGCTACACCTTC. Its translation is CSVAGNGGYTF.

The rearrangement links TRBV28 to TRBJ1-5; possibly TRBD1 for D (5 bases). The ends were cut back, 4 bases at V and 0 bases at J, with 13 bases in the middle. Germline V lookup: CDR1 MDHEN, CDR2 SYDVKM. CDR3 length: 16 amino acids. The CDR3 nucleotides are TGTGCCAGCAGTTCACAGGATCTTTATAGCAATCAGCCCCAGCATTTT. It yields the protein CASSSQDLYSNQPQHF. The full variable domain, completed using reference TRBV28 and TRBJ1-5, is DVKVTQSSRYLVKRTGEKVFLECVQDMDHENMFWYRQDPGLGLRLIYFSYDVKMKEKGDIPEGYSVSREKKERFSLILESASTNQTSMYLCASSSQDLYSNQPQHFGDGTRLSIL.

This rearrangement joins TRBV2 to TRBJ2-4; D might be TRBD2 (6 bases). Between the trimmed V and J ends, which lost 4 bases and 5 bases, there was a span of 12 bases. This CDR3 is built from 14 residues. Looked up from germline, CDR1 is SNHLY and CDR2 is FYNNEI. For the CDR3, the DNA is TGTGCCAGCAGTGGGGGGAGGTTGGAAAACATTCAGTACTTC. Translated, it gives CASSGGRLENIQYF.

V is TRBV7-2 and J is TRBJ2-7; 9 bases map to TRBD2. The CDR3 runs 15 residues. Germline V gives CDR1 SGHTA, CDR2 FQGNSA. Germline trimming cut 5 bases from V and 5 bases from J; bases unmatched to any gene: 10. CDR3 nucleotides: TGTGCCAGCAGCACAGCGGGAGGTAAACTTCACGAGCAGTACTTC. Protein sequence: CASSTAGGKLHEQYF.

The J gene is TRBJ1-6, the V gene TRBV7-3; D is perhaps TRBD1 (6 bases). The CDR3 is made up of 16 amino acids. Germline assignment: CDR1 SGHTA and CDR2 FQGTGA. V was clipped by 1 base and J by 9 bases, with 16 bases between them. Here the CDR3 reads CASSLMHAGAGSPLHF. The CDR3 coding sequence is TGTGCCAGCAGCTTAATGCATGCAGGGGCAGGTTCACCCCTCCACTTT.

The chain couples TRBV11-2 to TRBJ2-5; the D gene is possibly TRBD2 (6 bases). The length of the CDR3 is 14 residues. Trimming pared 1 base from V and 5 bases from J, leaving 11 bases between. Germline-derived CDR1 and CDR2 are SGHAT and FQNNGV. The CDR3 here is CASSLVPGRETQYF. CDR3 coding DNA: TGTGCCAGCAGCTTAGTCCCGGGGAGGGAGACCCAGTACTTC.

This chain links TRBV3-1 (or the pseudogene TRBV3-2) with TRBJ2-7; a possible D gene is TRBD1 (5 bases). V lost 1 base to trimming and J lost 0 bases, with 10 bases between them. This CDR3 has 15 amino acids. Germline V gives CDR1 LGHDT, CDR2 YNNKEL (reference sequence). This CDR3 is CASSQGSGNSYEQYF. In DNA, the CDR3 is TGTGCCAGCAGCCAAGGGTCAGGGAACTCCTACGAGCAGTACTTC.